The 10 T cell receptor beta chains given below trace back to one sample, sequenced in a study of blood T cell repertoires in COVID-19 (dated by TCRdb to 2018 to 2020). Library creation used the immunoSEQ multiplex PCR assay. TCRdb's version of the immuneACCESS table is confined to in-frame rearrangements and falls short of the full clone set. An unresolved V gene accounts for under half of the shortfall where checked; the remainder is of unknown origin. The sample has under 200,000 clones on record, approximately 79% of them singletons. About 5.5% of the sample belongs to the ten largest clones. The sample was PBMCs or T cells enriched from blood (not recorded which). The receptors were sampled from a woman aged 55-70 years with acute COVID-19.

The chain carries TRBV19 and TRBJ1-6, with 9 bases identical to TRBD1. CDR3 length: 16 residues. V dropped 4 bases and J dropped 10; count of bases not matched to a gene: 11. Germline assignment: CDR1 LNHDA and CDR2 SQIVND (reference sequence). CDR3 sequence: CASSTPTGGRGSPLHF. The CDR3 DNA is TGTGCCAGTAGTACTCCAACAGGGGGCCGCGGGTCACCCCTCCACTTT.

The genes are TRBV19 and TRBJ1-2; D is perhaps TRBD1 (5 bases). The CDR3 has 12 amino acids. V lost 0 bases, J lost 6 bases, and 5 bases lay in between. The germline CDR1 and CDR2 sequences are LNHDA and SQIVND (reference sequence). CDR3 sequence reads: CASSIDRDGYTF. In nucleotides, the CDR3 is TGTGCCAGTAGTATAGACAGGGATGGCTACACCTTC. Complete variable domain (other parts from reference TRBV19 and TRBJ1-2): DGGITQSPKYLFRKEGQNVTLSCEQNLNHDAMYWYRQDPGQGLRLIYYSQIVNDFQKGDIAEGYSVSREKKESFPLTVTSAQKNPTAFYLCASSIDRDGYTFGSGTRLTVV.

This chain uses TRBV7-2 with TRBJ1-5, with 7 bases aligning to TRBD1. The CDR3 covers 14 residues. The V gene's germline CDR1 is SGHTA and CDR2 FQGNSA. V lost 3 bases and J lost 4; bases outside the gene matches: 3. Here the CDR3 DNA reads TGTGCCAGCAGCTTGGGGACAGCAAATCAGCCCCAGCATTTT. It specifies CASSLGTANQPQHF.

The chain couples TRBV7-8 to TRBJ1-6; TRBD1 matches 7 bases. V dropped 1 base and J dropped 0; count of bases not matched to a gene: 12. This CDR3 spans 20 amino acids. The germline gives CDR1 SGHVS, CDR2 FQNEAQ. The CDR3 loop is CASSLGGRAGGFSYNSPLHF. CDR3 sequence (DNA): TGTGCCAGCAGCTTAGGTGGTAGGGCAGGGGGTTTCTCCTATAATTCACCCCTCCACTTT.

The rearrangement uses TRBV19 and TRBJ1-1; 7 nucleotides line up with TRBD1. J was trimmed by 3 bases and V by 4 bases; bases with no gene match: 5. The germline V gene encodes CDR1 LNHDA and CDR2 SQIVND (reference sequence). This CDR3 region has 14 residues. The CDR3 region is CASSRGTEDTEAFF. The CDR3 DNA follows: TGTGCCAGTAGTAGGGGGACAGAGGACACTGAAGCTTTCTTT.

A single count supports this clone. The CDR3 here is CASSKGGSNTGELFF. CDR3 nucleotide sequence: TGTGCCAGCAGCAAAGGAGGCTCGAACACCGGGGAGCTGTTTTTT. V usage is TRBV21-1 and J usage is TRBJ2-2; the table's D call TRBD2 went unverified against the DNA. TRBV21-1 is a documented pseudogene. This CDR3 is built from 15 residues.

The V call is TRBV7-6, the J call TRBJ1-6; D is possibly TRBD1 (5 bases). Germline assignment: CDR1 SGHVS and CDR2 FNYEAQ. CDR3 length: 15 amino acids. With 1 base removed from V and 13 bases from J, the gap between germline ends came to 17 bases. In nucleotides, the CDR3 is TGTGCCAGCAGCTTAGGTGCCGGCCACGGGGGTCCCCTCCACTTT. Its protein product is CASSLGAGHGGPLHF.

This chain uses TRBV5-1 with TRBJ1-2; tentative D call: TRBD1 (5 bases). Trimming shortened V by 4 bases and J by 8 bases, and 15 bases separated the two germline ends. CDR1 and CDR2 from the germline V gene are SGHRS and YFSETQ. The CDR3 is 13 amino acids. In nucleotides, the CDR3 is TGCGCCAGCAGCCCCGTTCCAGGACACGGCTACACCTTC. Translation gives CASSPVPGHGYTF.

Here the CDR3 DNA reads TGTGCCAGCAGCTTACAAGACAGACGTTCACCCCTCCACTTT. Translated, it gives CASSLQDRRSPLHF. The J gene is TRBJ1-6, the V gene TRBV7-2; D is possibly TRBD1 (5 bases). This CDR3 is built from 14 residues. Between the trimmed V and J ends, which lost 2 bases and 9 bases, there was a span of 11 bases. The germline V gene encodes CDR1 SGHTA and CDR2 FQGNSA. The full variable domain, with the rest looked up from reference TRBV7-2 and TRBJ1-6, is GAGVSQSPSNKVTEKGKDVELRCDPISGHTALYWYRQSLGQGLEFLIYFQGNSAPDKSGLPSDRFSAERTGGSVSTLTIQRTQQEDSAVYLCASSLQDRRSPLHFGNGTRLTVT.

CDR3 loop: CASIRSGGGMSGELFF. The CDR3 region has the DNA TGTGCCAGCATTCGTAGCGGGGGCGGTATGTCCGGGGAGCTGTTTTTT. The chain is built from TRBV28 and TRBJ2-2, with 9 nucleotides matching TRBD2. This CDR3 comprises 16 residues. Trimming took 7 bases from V and 6 from J; bases not matched to a gene: 12. Germline-derived CDR1 and CDR2 are MDHEN and SYDVKM.